This paragraph covers one T cell receptor beta chain sequence. Its matching antigen is unknown. This sample is drawn from a study of cytomegalovirus exposure and HLA in healthy donors. Per the germline V gene, CDR1 is MNHEY and CDR2 is SVGAGI. CDR3 length: 14 residues. V shed 2 bases and J shed 9 bases, with 14 bases lying between them. Study-wide results and limits: Data from an earlier analysis indicated that most TCR beta V segments were productive either about 90% or about 30% of the time. Accurate HLA-A and HLA-B prediction from TCR beta sequences was reported for most subjects. Many donors carried some public TCRs, although rarity characterized most TCR sequences.

Primers: 60 Vbeta forward and 13 Jbeta reverse. Produced via immunoSEQ multiplex PCR; TCRdb's table is partial and in-frame only. The sample totals about 200,000 clones. The receptor's source is a girl under 10 years old in good health and CMV-seropositive. The sample taken for sequencing was PBMCs. The chain couples TRBV6-5 to TRBJ2-1; a possible D gene is TRBD2 (5 bases). The CDR3 DNA reads as TGTGCCAGCAGTTACCTCTCCGACGGAGGTGAGCAGTTCTTC. Translating it yields CASSYLSDGGEQFF.